The sequence of this T cell receptor (beta chain) was determined in a study of blood T cell repertoires in COVID-19. Study context: The samples span acute and convalescent COVID-19 from the United States, Italy and Spain. PBMCs, B-cell-depleted T cells, or T cells provided the cDNA or gDNA that made up the material.

In the original analysis: The assay estimated nucleated cells by amplifying reference gene primers. Data came from immunoSEQ multiplex PCR; TCRdb stores just in-frame clones and leaves some out. Clone size and the V and J calls come from that table; the DNA yielded D and trimming. The data hold some 75,000 clones, with approximately 84% observed a single time. Seattle cases were enrolled at active infection and followed longitudinally. Trimming pared 5 bases from V and 3 bases from J, leaving 14 bases between. CDR1 and CDR2 from the germline V gene are SNHLY and FYNNEI. The CDR3 has 14 amino acids. This TCR was recovered from a man aged 50 to 59 with COVID-19, enrolled during active disease. V usage is TRBV2 and J usage is TRBJ2-7, with D perhaps matching TRBD2 (6 bases). Source material: peripheral blood. CDR3 region: CASSLGGAHYEQYF. The CDR3, as DNA: TGTGCCAGCAGTCTGGGCGGGGCACACTACGAGCAGTACTTC.